Below, 32 T cell receptor beta chains from the same sample are listed, as sequenced in a study of regulatory T cells in long-lasting Graves disease. Relying on iRepertoire HTBI primers and Arm-PCR of CDR3 regions, the team built TCR beta libraries. TCRdb re-called the multiplex PCR reads through MiXCR, storing one row per CDR3 protein. The sample contains under 300,000 distinct CDR3 sequences, 20% of which appear only once. The sample's time point: newly diagnosed GD, antithyroid drugs for less than 3 months. PBMCs were the source of the RNA used for TCR sequencing. Sequencing was performed on peripheral blood mononuclear cells (PBMCs), taken at new diagnosis, from a patient treated with antithyroid drugs. All receptors derive from a female donor with Graves disease.

This clonotype was observed at least ten times. This sequence joins TRBV6-2 or TRBV6-3 and TRBJ2-1; D ambiguous. Trimming removed 10 bases at V and 9 bases at J, with 13 bases between. Germline V gene sequence: CDR1 MNHEY, CDR2 SVGEGT. This CDR3 is built from 11 residues. This CDR3 reads CATVLEREQFF. CDR3 DNA sequence: TGTGCCACCGTCCTAGAGCGTGAGCAGTTCTTC.

This clonotype was detected many times. V and J are TRBV11-2 and TRBJ2-1; D unresolved. The CDR3 is 13 residues long. Trimming removed 6 bases from V and 10 bases from J, with 16 bases in between. Germline CDR1 is SGHAT and CDR2 is FQNNGV. Here the CDR3 DNA reads TGTGCCAGCAGGAGCGCAGCCCTAGGCGAGCAGTTCTTC. Encoded protein: CASRSAALGEQFF. The whole variable domain, filled in from reference TRBV11-2 and TRBJ2-1, reads EAGVAQSPRYKIIEKRQSVAFWCNPISGHATLYWYQQILGQGPKLLIQFQNNGVVDDSQLPKDRFSAERLKGVDSTLKIQPAKLEDSAVYLCASRSAALGEQFFGPGTRLTVL.

For this clonotype: It differs at one base from a far larger clone, so likely a read error. The rearrangement uses TRBV7-2 and TRBJ2-1, with D perhaps given as TRBD1 or TRBD2 (5 bases each). The CDR3 length is 14 residues. The germline gives CDR1 SGHTA, CDR2 FQGNSA. The DNA for the CDR3 is TGTGCCAGCAGCCTCGGGCAGGGAGAGAATACGCAGTGTTTT. This translates into CASSLGQGENTQCF.

This clonotype was recorded many times. The chain employs TRBV28 and TRBJ1-2; the D is unclear. CDR1 MDHEN and CDR2 SYDVKM come from the germline V gene. Deletions cut 6 bases from V and 9 bases from J, with 14 bases between. The CDR3 runs to 12 residues. CDR3 nucleotides: TGTGCCAGCAGAAATAATTACCGGCGCTACACCTTC. It is translated as CASRNNYRRYTF.

In this sample, this clonotype turned up many times. The chain carries TRBV7-6 and TRBJ2-7; no firm D call. Looked up from germline, CDR1 is SGHVS and CDR2 is FNYEAQ. This CDR3 has 13 amino acids. V lost 1 base and J 3 bases, leaving 7 bases between the germline ends. DNA for the CDR3: TGTGCCAGCAGCTTAGACCCGGGCTACGAGCAGTACTTC. Its protein is CASSLDPGYEQYF.

This clonotype showed up just a few times. V is TRBV19 and J is TRBJ1-6; D perhaps matches TRBD1 (5 bases). Between the trimmed V and J ends, which lost 7 bases and 7 bases, there was a span of 11 bases. CDR3 size: 13 residues. Germline loops: CDR1 LNHDA, CDR2 SQIVND (reference sequence). The CDR3 nucleotides read TGTGCCAGTAACGTAAGGGACAATTCACCCCTCCACTTT. Residues: CASNVRDNSPLHF.

In regard to this clonotype: A far larger clone is only one base removed, so a read error is likely. V gene TRBV7-9 combines with J gene TRBJ2-7; D might be TRBD1 (5 bases). CDR3 length equals 15 residues. Deletions cut 5 bases from V and 7 bases from J, with 21 bases between. Germline V gene sequence: CDR1 SEHNR, CDR2 FQNEAQ (reference sequence). CDR3 in amino acids: CASSPSGLPYNEQYF. The CDR3 DNA reads as TGTGCCAGCAGCCCCTCAGGGTTACCCTACAATGAGCAGTACTTC.

CDR3: CASRDMNTEAFF. DNA of the CDR3: TGTGCCAGCAGAGATATGAACACTGAAGCTTTCTTT. This chain uses TRBV19 with TRBJ1-1; D is uncertain. The CDR3 has 12 residues. V was shortened by 9 bases and J by 0 bases, with 8 bases between the two germline ends. CDR1 LNHDA and CDR2 SQIVND come from the germline V gene (reference sequence).

The V call is TRBV10-2, the J call TRBJ2-1, with D possibly being TRBD1 or TRBD2 (6 bases each). Trimming took off 2 bases at V and 5 bases at J, with 19 bases between the two ends. CDR3 size: 17 residues. The V gene's germline CDR1 is WSHSY and CDR2 SAAADI. The CDR3 DNA sequence: TGCGCCAGCAGTGAGGGCCGTGGGGCAAGGGGGGACAATGAGCAGTTCTTC. Translating it yields CASSEGRGARGDNEQFF.

This clonotype was counted a few times. The CDR3 here is CSATTGGVGYGYTF. For the CDR3, the DNA is TGCAGTGCTACCACAGGAGGTGTCGGATATGGCTACACCTTC. The chain recombines TRBV20-1 with TRBJ1-2; the D gene is possibly TRBD1 (5 bases). Germline assignment: CDR1 DFQATT and CDR2 SNEGSKA (reference sequence). V lost 4 bases, J lost 5 bases, and 17 bases lay in between. The CDR3 spans 14 residues.

This clonotype was seen ten or more times. The chain's CDR3 is CASSLSTGAYEQYF. CDR3 bases: TGTGCCAGCAGCTTATCGACAGGGGCCTACGAGCAGTACTTC. This rearrangement joins TRBV2 to TRBJ2-7; 8 positions match TRBD1. Trimming cost V 6 bases and J 2 bases; bases outside gene matches: 6. Germline CDR1 is SNHLY and CDR2 is FYNNEI. This CDR3 comprises 14 residues.

This clonotype has ten or more counts. V is TRBV6-5 and J is TRBJ2-1; TRBD1 matches 9 bases. From germline, CDR1 is MNHEY and CDR2 SVGAGI. This CDR3 has 18 residues. The V segment lost 2 bases and the J segment 0 bases; nucleotides outside the gene matches: 8. Here the CDR3 DNA reads TGTGCCAGCAGTTACGCCCGGGACAGGGAAAACTCCTACAATGAGCAGTTCTTC. It encodes CASSYARDRENSYNEQFF.

This clonotype was picked up many times. CDR3 amino acids: CASSWDRSYEQYF. The CDR3, as DNA: TGTGCCAGCAGCTGGGACAGGAGCTACGAGCAGTACTTC. The rearrangement uses TRBV5-4 and TRBJ2-7; the match to TRBD1 covers 8 bases. V was pared by 3 bases and J by 3 bases, with 2 bases of the junction left unmatched. Per the germline V gene, CDR1 is SGHNT and CDR2 is YYREEE (reference sequence). The CDR3 has 13 residues.

This clonotype was detected many times. The chain combines TRBV28 with TRBJ1-6; a weak D match, TRBD1 (6 bases). The ends were cut back, 6 bases at V and 4 bases at J, with 13 bases in the middle. Germline CDR1 and CDR2: MDHEN and SYDVKM. The CDR3 is 15 amino acids. The CDR3 sequence is CASRAGEGYNSPLHF. The DNA for the CDR3 is TGTGCCAGCAGGGCAGGGGAAGGTTATAATTCACCCCTCCACTTT.

Concerning this clonotype itself: A much larger clone sits a single nucleotide away, making a read error possible. This chain links TRBV9 with TRBJ2-5; D is perhaps TRBD2 (6 bases). From germline, CDR1 is SGDLS and CDR2 YYNGEE. V was trimmed by 4 bases and J by 2 bases, leaving 15 bases between them. The CDR3 runs 15 residues. The CDR3 sequence is CASSPKGGDQETQYF. The DNA for the CDR3 is TGTGCCAGCAGCCCCAAGGGAGGAGATCAAGAGACCCAGTACTTC.

On this clonotype: One end of the junction is discordant with germline, which a read error may explain. The chain has TRBV4-3 and TRBJ2-7; 15 bases match TRBD2. The CDR3 extends over 19 amino acids. CDR1 is LGHNA and CDR2 is YSLEER in the germline V gene. This CDR3 is CASSHTFAGTSGRSVEQCF. The CDR3 region has the DNA TGCGCCAGCAGCCACACATTCGCCGGGACTAGCGGGAGGTCGGTCGAGCAGTGCTTC.

This clonotype was observed many times. This chain connects TRBV7-2 to TRBJ2-5; D not certain. The CDR3 runs to 16 residues. CDR1 is SGHTA and CDR2 is FQGNSA in the germline V gene. Deletions cut 3 bases from V and 5 bases from J, with 19 bases between. This CDR3 is CASSFVRMRNGETQYF. The CDR3 DNA is TGTGCCAGCAGCTTCGTCAGAATGAGGAATGGGGAGACCCAGTACTTC.

Comments on this clonotype: The junction departs from germline at one end; a sequencing error may be responsible. The chain recombines TRBV7-3 with TRBJ2-2, with D perhaps matching TRBD1 (5 bases). In germline, CDR1 is SGHTA, CDR2 FQGTGA. This CDR3 region has 15 residues. CDR3 in amino acids: CASGFGRANTGELFF. The CDR3 DNA reads TGTGCCAGCGGCTTCGGCAGGGCGAACACCGGGGAGCTGTTTTTT.

The V and J genes are TRBV20-1 and TRBJ1-3; D not resolved. V was shortened by 0 bases and J by 4 bases, with 10 bases between the two germline ends. The V gene's germline CDR1 is DFQATT and CDR2 SNEGSKA (reference sequence). The CDR3 covers 14 residues. In DNA, the CDR3 is TGCAGTGCTAGAGATTTCGGATACGGAAACACCATATATTTT. It is translated as CSARDFGYGNTIYF.

In its sample, this clonotype was seen many times. The V gene is TRBV7-2, the J gene TRBJ1-1; D is ambiguous. Germline loops: CDR1 SGHTA, CDR2 FQGNSA. V lost 2 bases to trimming and J lost 5 bases, with 9 bases between them. The CDR3 covers 13 residues. CDR3 coding DNA: TGTGCCAGCAGCTTACCCCGTTGGACTGAAGCTTTCTTT. It is translated as CASSLPRWTEAFF.

This clonotype was seen many times. V usage is TRBV12-3 or TRBV12-4 and J usage is TRBJ2-5, with D perhaps matching TRBD1 (5 bases). Trimming stripped 3 bases from V and 3 bases from J, with 14 bases between. The CDR3 length is 15 residues. CDR3 region: CASSFPGPRKETQYF. DNA for the CDR3: TGTGCCAGCAGTTTCCCAGGGCCACGAAAAGAGACCCAGTACTTC.

This clonotype has at least ten counts. The chain uses TRBV6-5 and TRBJ1-5; 7 bases line up with TRBD1. Trimming at V came to 4 bases and at J to 3 bases, leaving 3 bases not matched to a gene. The CDR3 totals 14 residues. CDR1 MNHEY and CDR2 SVGAGI come from the germline V gene. The CDR3 DNA reads TGTGCCAGCAGTTTTGGACAGGCCAATCAGCCCCAGCATTTT. Amino acids: CASSFGQANQPQHF.

The table lists this clonotype with many counts. The chain has TRBV30 and TRBJ2-2, with D possibly being TRBD1 (5 bases). The V gene lost 0 bases and the J gene lost 7 bases, with 9 bases spanning the gap. The germline gives CDR1 GTSNPN, CDR2 SVGIG (reference sequence). CDR3 length: 13 amino acids. CDR3 amino acids: CAWSVFRDGELFF. The CDR3 DNA reads TGTGCCTGGAGTGTTTTCAGGGACGGGGAGCTGTTTTTT.

This clonotype was picked up many times. The chain carries TRBV7-2 and TRBJ2-7; 7 bases line up with TRBD2. This CDR3 has 15 amino acids. Germline V CDR1 and CDR2: SGHTA, FQGNSA. Losses at the gene ends were 1 base for V and 6 bases for J; bases not matched to a gene: 9. The CDR3 sequence is CASSLVGTTDFEQYF. The DNA for the CDR3 is TGTGCCAGCAGCTTAGTGGGGACTACCGACTTCGAGCAGTACTTC.

This clonotype was detected a few times. A single base separates this from a much larger clone, so it may be a read error. The CDR3 loop reads CASRPGTGGNERFF. In DNA, the CDR3 is TGTGCCAGCAGGCCAGGGACAGGGGGCAATGAGCGGTTCTTC. The genes are TRBV2 and TRBJ2-1; 12 positions match TRBD1. Per the germline V gene, CDR1 is SNHLY and CDR2 is FYNNEI. The CDR3 extends over 14 amino acids.

In the case of this clonotype: This may come from a read error, since a much larger clone is one base off. This chain joins TRBV18 and TRBJ1-3; D gene unclear. This CDR3 contains 14 residues. CDR1 KGHSH and CDR2 LQKENI come from the germline V gene. The CDR3 sequence: CASSTYTAGNAIYF. For the CDR3, the DNA is TGTGCCAGCTCAACCTACACGGCTGGAAACGCCATATATTTT. Full variable domain (outside the CDR3, taken from reference TRBV18 and TRBJ1-3): NAGVMQNPRHLVRRRGQEARLRCSPMKGHSHVYWYRQLPEEGLKFMVYLQKENIIDESGMPKERFSAEFPKEGPSILRIQQVVRGDSAAYFCASSTYTAGNAIYFGEGSWLTVV.

This clonotype appeared a few times. The chain joins TRBV7-2 to TRBJ2-7, with D perhaps assigned TRBD1 or TRBD2 (5 bases each). The CDR3 is 16 amino acids. CDR1 SGHTA and CDR2 FQGNSA come from the germline V gene. V gave up 0 bases and J gave up 0 bases, with 12 bases separating them. The CDR3 region has the DNA TGTGCCAGCAGCTTAGCCGGGACGGATTACTCCTACGAGCAGTACTTC. Translation: CASSLAGTDYSYEQYF.

With regard to this clonotype: A much larger clone differs by one base, so this may be a read error. V is TRBV15 and J is TRBJ2-4; D not resolved. Germline V gene data show CDR1 as LNHNV and CDR2 as YYDKDF (reference sequence). This CDR3 region has 17 residues. V was clipped by 0 bases and J by 2 bases, with 14 bases between them. CDR3 sequence: CATSRDWVLLPKNIQYF. The CDR3 DNA is TGTGCCACCAGCAGAGATTGGGTTTTACTCCCCAAAAACATTCAGTACTTC.

CDR3 bases: TGCGCCAGCAGCTTGGCCGGTAGGGCCATCAGTGGGGATGAAAAACTGTTTTTT. Its translation is CASSLAGRAISGDEKLFF. The rearrangement uses TRBV5-1 and TRBJ1-4; D unclear. Trimming pared 0 bases from V and 6 bases from J, leaving 21 bases between. From germline, CDR1 is SGHRS and CDR2 YFSETQ. CDR3 length equals 18 residues. The complete variable domain, with remaining parts taken from reference TRBV5-1 and TRBJ1-4, reads KAGVTQTPRYLIKTRGQQVTLSCSPISGHRSVSWYQQTPGQGLQFLFEYFSETQRNKGNFPGRFSGRQFSNSRSEMNVSTLELGDSALYLCASSLAGRAISGDEKLFFGSGTQLSVL.

The chain joins TRBV7-2 to TRBJ2-7; TRBD2 is a possible D gene (6 bases). Per germline, CDR1 SGHTA and CDR2 FQGNSA. Trimming removed 1 base at V and 7 bases at J, with 17 bases between. The length of the CDR3 is 15 residues. Here the CDR3 reads CASSLDPSEGHEQYF. CDR3 in DNA: TGTGCCAGCAGCTTAGATCCTAGCGAGGGTCATGAGCAGTACTTC.

Only a few counts were recorded for this clonotype. The chain has TRBV19 and TRBJ2-1; D gene uncertain. V was trimmed by 6 bases and J by 0 bases, leaving 6 bases between them. The germline V gene encodes CDR1 LNHDA and CDR2 SQIVND (reference sequence). The CDR3 has 13 amino acids. The DNA of the CDR3 is TGTGCCAGTAGGGTGAGCTCCTACAATGAGCAGTTCTTC. Translated: CASRVSSYNEQFF.

This clonotype was detected ten times or more. The J gene is TRBJ2-1, the V gene TRBV12-3 or TRBV12-4, with D unclear. The CDR3 spans 14 residues. The V gene lost 5 bases and the J gene lost 1 base, with 9 bases spanning the gap. For the CDR3, the DNA is TGTGCCAGCAGTAACCTTGGATCCTACAATGAGCAGTTCTTC. It specifies CASSNLGSYNEQFF.